This entry features one T cell receptor beta chain sequence. This sample stems from a study of shared clonotypes between healthy human individuals. Profiled with immunoSEQ multiplex PCR; TCRdb holds only in-frame clones, not every one. This sample has some 2,500,000 clones, with more than 85% found just once. The CDR3 runs 19 residues. Germline V gives CDR1 MNHNS, CDR2 SASEGT. V shed 4 bases and J 5 bases; nucleotides not matched to a gene: 19. Participating donors were healthy, HIV-negative adults free of recent acute infections or vaccinations. The receptor was isolated from a man between 18 and 29 years old in good health. Some clones in this sample may be carry-over from other donors' samples. The sample consisted of naive CD4+ T cells from PBMCs. Subset of the sample: CD45RA+ positively selected. This chain connects TRBV6-1 to TRBJ2-7, with TRBD2 matching over 11 bases. CDR3 sequence (DNA): TGTGCCAGCAGTGCTCCGAGGGGGTGGGTAGCGGGAGGGCCAAACGAGCAGTACTTC. It is translated as CASSAPRGWVAGGPNEQYF.